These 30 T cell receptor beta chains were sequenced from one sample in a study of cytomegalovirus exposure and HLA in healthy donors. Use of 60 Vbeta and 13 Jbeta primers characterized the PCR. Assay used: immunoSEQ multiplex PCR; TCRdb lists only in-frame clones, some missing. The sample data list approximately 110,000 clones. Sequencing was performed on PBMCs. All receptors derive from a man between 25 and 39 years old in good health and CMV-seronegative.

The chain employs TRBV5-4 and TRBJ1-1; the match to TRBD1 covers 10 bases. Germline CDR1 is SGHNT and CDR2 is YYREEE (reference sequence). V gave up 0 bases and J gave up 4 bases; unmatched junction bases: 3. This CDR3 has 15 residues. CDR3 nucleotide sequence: TGTGCCAGCAGCTTGGCGGGGACAGGGGTCACTGAAGCTTTCTTT. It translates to CASSLAGTGVTEAFF.

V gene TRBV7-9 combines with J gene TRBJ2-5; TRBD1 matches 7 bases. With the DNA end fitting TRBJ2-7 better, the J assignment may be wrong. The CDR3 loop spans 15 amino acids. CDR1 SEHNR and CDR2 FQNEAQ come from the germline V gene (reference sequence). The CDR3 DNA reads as TGTGCCAGCAGCTCCCCCGACAGGGCGAGTTACGAGCAGTACTTC. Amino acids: CASSSPDRASYEQYF.

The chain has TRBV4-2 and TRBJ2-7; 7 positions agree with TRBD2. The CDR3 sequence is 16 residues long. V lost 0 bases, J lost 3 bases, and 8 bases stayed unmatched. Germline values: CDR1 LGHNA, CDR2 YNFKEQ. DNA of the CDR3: TGTGCCAGCAGCCAAGAGCCTAGCGGAAATAACTACGAGCAGTACTTC. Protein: CASSQEPSGNNYEQYF.

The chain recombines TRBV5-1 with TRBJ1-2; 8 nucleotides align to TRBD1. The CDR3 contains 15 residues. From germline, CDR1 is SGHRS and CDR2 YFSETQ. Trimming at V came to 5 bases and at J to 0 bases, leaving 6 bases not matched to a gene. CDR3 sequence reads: CASRPGTGANYGYTF. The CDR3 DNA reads TGCGCCAGCAGGCCCGGGACAGGCGCTAACTATGGCTACACCTTC.

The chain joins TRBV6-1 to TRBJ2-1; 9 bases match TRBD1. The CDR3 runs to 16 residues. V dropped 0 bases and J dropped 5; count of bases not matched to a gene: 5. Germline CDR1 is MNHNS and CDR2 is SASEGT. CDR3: CASSEAGTGIDNEQFF. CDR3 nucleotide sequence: TGTGCCAGCAGTGAAGCGGGGACAGGGATCGACAATGAGCAGTTCTTC.

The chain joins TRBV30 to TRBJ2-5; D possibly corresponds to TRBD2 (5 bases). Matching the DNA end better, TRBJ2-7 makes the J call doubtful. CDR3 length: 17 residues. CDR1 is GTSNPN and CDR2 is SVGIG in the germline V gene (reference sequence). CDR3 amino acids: CAWSVKLGSVRIYEQYF. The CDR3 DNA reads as TGTGCCTGGAGTGTAAAGTTAGGTAGCGTAAGAATTTACGAGCAGTACTTC.

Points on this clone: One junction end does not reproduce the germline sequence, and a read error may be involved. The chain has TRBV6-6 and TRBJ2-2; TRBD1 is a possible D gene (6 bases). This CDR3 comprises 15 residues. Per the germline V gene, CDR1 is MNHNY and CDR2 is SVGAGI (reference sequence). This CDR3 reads CANSYETGWTGELFF. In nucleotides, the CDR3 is TGTGCCAACAGTTATGAAACAGGGTGGACCGGGGAGCTGTTTTTT.

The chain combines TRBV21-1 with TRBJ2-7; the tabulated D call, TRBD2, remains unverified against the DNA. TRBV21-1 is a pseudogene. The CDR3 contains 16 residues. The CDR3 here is CASSKGRGGSSYEQYF. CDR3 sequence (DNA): TGTGCCAGCAGCAAAGGTCGGGGGGGGAGTTCCTACGAGCAGTACTTC.

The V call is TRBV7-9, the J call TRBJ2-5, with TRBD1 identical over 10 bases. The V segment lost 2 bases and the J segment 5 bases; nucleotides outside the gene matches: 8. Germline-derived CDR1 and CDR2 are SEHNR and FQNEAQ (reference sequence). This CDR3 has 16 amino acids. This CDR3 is CASSLSGTGDWETQYF. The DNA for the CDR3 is TGTGCCAGCAGCTTATCCGGGACAGGGGATTGGGAGACCCAGTACTTC. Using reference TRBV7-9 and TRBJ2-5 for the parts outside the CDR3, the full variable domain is DTGVSQNPRHKITKRGQNVTFRCDPISEHNRLYWYRQTLGQGPEFLTYFQNEAQLEKSRLLSDRFSAERPKGSFSTLEIQRTEQGDSAMYLCASSLSGTGDWETQYFGPGTRLLVL.

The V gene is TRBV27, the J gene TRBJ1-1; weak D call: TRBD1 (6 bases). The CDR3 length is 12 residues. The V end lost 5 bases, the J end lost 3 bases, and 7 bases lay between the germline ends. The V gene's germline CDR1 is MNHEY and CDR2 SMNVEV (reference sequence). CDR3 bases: TGTGCCAGCAGTCACAGGGACACTGAAGCTTTCTTT. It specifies CASSHRDTEAFF.

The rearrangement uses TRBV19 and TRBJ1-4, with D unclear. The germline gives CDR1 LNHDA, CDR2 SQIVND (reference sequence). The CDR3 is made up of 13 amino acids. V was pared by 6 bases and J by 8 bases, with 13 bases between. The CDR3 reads CASSWVGGEKLFF. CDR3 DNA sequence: TGTGCCAGTAGCTGGGTCGGAGGGGAAAAACTGTTTTTT.

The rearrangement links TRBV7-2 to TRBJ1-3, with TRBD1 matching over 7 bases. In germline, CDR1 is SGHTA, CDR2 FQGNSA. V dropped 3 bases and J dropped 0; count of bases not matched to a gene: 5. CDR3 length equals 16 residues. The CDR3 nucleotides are TGTGCCAGCAGCTTGGGACAGATAGGCTCTGGAAACACCATATATTTT. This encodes CASSLGQIGSGNTIYF.

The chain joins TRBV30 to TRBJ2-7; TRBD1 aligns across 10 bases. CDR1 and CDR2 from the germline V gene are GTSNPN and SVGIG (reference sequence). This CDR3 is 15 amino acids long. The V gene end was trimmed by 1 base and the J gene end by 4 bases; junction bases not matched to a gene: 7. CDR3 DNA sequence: TGTGCCTGGAGTGCCATGACAGGGGGCGGGTACGAGCAGTACTTC. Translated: CAWSAMTGGGYEQYF.

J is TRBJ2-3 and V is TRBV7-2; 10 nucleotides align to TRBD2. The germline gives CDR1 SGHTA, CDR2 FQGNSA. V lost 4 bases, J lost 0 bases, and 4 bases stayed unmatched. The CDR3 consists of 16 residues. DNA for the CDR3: TGTGCCAGCAGCTGGACTAGCGGCTCTAGCACAGATACGCAGTATTTT. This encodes CASSWTSGSSTDTQYF.

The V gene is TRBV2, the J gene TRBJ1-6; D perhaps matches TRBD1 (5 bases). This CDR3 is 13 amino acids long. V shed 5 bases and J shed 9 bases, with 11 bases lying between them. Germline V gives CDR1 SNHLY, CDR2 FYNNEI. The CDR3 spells CASSKDTGSPLHF. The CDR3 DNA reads TGTGCCAGCAGTAAGGACACCGGTTCACCCCTCCACTTT.

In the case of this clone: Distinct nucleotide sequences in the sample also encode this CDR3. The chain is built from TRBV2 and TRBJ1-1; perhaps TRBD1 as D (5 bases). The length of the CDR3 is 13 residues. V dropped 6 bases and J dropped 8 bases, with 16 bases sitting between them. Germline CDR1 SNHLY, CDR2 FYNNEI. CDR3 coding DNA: TGTGCCAGCAGCGTTCCCGGAGGGGTGGAAGCTTTCTTT. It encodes CASSVPGGVEAFF.

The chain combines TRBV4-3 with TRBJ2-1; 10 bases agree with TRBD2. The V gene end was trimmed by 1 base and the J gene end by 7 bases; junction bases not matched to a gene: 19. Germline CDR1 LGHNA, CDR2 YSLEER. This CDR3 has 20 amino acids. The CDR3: CASSQAHPSLSGRGWNEQFF. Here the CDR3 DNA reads TGCGCCAGCAGCCAAGCCCACCCTAGCTTAAGCGGGAGGGGGTGGAATGAGCAGTTCTTC.

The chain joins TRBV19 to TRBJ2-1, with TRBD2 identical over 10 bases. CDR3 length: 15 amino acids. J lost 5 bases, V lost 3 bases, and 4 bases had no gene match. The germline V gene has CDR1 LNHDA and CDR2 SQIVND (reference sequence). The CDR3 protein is CASSIGAGGDNEQFF. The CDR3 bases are TGTGCCAGTAGTATCGGAGCGGGAGGGGACAATGAGCAGTTCTTC.

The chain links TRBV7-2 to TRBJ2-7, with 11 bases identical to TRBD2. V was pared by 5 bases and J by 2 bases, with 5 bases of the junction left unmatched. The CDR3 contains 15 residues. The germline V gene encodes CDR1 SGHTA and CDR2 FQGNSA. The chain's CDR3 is CASSLGTSGPYEQYF. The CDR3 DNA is TGTGCCAGCAGCCTAGGGACTAGCGGTCCCTACGAGCAGTACTTC.

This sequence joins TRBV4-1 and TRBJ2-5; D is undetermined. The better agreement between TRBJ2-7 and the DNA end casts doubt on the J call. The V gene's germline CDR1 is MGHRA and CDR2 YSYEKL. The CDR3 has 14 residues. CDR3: CASSPHAVIYEQYF. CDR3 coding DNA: TGCGCCAGCAGCCCTCATGCGGTCATCTACGAGCAGTACTTC.

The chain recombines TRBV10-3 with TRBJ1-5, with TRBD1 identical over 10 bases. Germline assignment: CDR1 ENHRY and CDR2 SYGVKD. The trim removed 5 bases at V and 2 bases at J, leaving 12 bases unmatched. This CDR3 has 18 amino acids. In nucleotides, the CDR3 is TGTGCCATCAGTTCCGGGACAGGGGCCTCGGGGGGCAATCAGCCCCAGCATTTT. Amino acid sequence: CAISSGTGASGGNQPQHF.

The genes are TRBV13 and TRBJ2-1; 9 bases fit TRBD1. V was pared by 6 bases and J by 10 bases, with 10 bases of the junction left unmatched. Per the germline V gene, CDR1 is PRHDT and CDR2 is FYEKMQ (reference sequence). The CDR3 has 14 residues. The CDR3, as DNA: TGTGCCAGCAGAACCGGGACAGGGTTCGGGGAGCAGTTCTTC. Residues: CASRTGTGFGEQFF.

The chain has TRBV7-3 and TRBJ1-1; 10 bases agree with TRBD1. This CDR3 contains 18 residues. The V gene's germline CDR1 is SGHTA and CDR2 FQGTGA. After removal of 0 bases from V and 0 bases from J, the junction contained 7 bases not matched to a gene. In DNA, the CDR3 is TGTGCCAGCAGCTTAACTGGACAGGGGGGTAGAATGAACACTGAAGCTTTCTTT. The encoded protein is CASSLTGQGGRMNTEAFF.

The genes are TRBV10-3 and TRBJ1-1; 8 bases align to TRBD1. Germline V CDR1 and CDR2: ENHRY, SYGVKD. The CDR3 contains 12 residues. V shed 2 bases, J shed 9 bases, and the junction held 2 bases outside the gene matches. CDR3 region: CAISEGTGKAFF. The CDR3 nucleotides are TGTGCCATCAGTGAGGGGACAGGTAAAGCTTTCTTT.

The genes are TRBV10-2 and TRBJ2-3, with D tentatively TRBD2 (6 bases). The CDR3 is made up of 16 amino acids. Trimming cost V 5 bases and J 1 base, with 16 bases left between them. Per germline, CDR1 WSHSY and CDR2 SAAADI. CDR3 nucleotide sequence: TGCGCCAGCAGTCCCTGGGGGACTGGCGGCACAGATACGCAGTATTTT. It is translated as CASSPWGTGGTDTQYF.

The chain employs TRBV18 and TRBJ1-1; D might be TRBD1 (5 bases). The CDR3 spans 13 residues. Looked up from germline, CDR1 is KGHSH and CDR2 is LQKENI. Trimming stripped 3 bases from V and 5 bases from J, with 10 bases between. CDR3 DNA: TGTGCCAGCTCACCGGGGGGGTGGACTGAAGCTTTCTTT. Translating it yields CASSPGGWTEAFF.

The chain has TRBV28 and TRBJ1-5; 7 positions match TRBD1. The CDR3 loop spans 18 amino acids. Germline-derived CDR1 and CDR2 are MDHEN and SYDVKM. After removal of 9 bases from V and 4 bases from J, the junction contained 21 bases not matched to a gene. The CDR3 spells CASSGQLRARSRNQPQHF. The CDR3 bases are TGTGCCAGTTCGGGACAGCTAAGGGCTAGGTCGAGAAATCAGCCCCAGCATTTT.

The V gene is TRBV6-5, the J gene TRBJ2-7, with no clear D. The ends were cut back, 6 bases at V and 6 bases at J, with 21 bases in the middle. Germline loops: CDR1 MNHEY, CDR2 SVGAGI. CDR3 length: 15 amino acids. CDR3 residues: CASSRLDTDPSEQYF. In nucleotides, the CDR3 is TGTGCCAGCAGCCGCCTGGATACAGACCCCTCCGAGCAGTACTTC.

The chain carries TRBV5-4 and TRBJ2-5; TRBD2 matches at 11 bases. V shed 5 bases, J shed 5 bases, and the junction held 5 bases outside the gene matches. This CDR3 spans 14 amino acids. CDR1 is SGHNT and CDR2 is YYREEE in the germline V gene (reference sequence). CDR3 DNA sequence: TGTGCCAGCAGTTTAGCGGGAGGGGGGGAGACCCAGTACTTC. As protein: CASSLAGGGETQYF.

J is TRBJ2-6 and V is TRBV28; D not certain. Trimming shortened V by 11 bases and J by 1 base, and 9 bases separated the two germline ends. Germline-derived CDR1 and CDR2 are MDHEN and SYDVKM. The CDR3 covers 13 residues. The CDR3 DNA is TGTGCCCTACTAAAATCTGGGGCCAACGTCCTGACTTTC. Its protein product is CALLKSGANVLTF.